This T cell receptor (beta chain) was found in a study of cytomegalovirus exposure and HLA in healthy donors. Findings of the study overall: Previously analyzed data showed that most TCR beta V segments were productive at a frequency of about 87% or about 30%. One later analysis reportedly identified an Asian-associated ancestry cluster that showed fewer N-insertions than the roughly 720-donor mean. In a later analysis, at a false discovery rate of 0.05, roughly 17,000 TCR beta sequences matched HLA alleles.

Amplification used 60 Vbeta primers and 13 Jbeta primers. TCRdb's table, derived via immunoSEQ multiplex PCR, lists solely in-frame clones and lacks some. The table records around 280,000 clones, approximately 90% of them present only once. With regard to this clone: The antigen remains undetermined.

The V segment lost 2 bases and the J segment 2 bases; nucleotides outside the gene matches: 8. The CDR3 spans 16 residues. Looked up from germline, CDR1 is MNHEY and CDR2 is SMNVEV (reference sequence). Input material: PBMCs. This chain connects TRBV27 to TRBJ2-5, with 7 nucleotides matching TRBD1. This TCR came from a woman under 30 in good health and CMV-seronegative. CDR3 bases: TGTGCCAGCAGTTTAAGGTTGGGGACAGCTCAAGAGACCCAGTACTTC. This translates into CASSLRLGTAQETQYF.